Included here is one T cell receptor beta chain sequence, with context. The data were obtained in a study of shared clonotypes between healthy human individuals. CDR1 is MNHEY, CDR2 SMNVEV, per germline (reference sequence). This CDR3 is 15 amino acids long. The J segment lost 7 bases and the V segment lost 10 bases, leaving 9 bases of the junction unmatched. Those who donated were healthy HIV-negative adults, with no recent acute infections or vaccinations reported. Libraries were prepared by immunoSEQ multiplex PCR; TCRdb keeps only in-frame clonotypes and omits some of them. The sample carries some 1.5 million clones, approximately 97% recorded once.

Sequencing was carried out using naive CD4+ T cells sorted from blood. This sample's subset: CD45RA+ positively selected. This chain uses TRBV27 with TRBJ2-1; 14 bases fit TRBD2. The sequence was collected from a man aged 25 to 45 in good health. CDR3 nucleotides: TGTGCCACCGAGGGACTAGCGGGAGAGGGGAATGAGCAGTTCTTC. This translates into CATEGLAGEGNEQFF.